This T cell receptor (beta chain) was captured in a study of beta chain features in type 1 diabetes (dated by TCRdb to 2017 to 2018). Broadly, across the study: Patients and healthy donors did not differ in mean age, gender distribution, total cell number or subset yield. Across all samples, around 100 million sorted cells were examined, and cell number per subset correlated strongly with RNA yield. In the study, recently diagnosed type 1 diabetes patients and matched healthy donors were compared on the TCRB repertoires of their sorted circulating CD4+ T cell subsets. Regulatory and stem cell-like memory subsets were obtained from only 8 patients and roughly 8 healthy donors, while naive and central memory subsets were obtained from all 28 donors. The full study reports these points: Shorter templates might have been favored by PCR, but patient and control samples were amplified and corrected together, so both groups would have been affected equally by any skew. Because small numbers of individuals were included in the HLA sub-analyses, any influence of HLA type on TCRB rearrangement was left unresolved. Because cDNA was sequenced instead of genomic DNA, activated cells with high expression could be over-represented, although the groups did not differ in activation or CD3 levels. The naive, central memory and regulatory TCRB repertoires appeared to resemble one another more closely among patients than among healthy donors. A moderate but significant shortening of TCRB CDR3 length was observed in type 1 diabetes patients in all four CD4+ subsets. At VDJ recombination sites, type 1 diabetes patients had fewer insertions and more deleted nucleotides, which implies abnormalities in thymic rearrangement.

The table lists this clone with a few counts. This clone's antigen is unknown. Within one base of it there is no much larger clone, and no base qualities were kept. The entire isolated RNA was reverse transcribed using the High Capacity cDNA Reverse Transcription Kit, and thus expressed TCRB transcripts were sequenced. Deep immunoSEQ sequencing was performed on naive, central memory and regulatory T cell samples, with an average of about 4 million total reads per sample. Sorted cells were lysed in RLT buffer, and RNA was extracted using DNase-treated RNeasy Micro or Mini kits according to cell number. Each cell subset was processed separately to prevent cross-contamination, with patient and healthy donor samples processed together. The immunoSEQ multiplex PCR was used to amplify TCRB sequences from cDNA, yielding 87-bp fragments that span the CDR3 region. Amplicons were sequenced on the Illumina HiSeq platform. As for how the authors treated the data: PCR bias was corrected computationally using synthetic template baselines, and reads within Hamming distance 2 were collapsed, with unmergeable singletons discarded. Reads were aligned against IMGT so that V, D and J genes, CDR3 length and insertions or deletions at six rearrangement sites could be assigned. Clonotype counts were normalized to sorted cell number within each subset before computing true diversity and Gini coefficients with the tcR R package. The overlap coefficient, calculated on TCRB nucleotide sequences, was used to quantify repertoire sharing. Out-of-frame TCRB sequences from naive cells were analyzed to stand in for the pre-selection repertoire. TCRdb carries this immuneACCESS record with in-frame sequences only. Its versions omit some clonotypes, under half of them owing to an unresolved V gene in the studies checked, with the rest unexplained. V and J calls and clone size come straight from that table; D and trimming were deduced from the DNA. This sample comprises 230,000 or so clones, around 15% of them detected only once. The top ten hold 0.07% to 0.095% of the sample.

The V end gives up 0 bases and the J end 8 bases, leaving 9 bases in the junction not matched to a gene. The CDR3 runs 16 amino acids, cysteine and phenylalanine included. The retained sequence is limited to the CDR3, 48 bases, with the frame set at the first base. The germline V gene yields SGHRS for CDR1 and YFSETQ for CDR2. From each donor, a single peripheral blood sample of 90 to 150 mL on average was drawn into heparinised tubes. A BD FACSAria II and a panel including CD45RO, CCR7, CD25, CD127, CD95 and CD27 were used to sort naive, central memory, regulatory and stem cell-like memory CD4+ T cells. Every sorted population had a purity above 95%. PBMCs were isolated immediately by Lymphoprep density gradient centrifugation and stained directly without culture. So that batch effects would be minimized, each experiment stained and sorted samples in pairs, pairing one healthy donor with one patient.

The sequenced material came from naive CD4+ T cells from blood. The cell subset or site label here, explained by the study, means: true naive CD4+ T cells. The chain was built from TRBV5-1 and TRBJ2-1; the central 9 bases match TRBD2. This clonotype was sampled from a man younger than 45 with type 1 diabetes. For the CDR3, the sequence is CASSLVSGRGSDEQFF. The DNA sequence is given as TGCGCCAGCAGCTTGGTTAGCGGGAGAGGGAGCGATGAGCAGTTCTTC.